This T cell receptor beta chain was identified during a study of graft-versus-host responses after intestinal transplantation. Study-level points and caveats: The presence of high graft-versus-host to host-versus-graft clonal ratios in allografts characterized patients with graft-donor T cell macrochimerism.

Note on this clone: Its antigen is currently unknown.

Trimming removed 5 bases from V and 7 bases from J; junction bases left unmatched: 9. Germline assignment: CDR1 SGHNT and CDR2 YYREEE (reference sequence). The CDR3 is 15 residues long. Using immunoSEQ multiplex PCR, the repertoire was profiled, and TCRdb retains in-frame clones only, with some absent. The data contain 96,000 or so clones, about 90% of them singletons. The TCR originated in a human donor who received an intestinal transplant. This specimen was unstimulated CD4+ T cells sorted from spleen or lymph node cells, taken before intestinal transplant. V and J are TRBV5-4 and TRBJ2-1, with TRBD2 identical over 10 bases. In nucleotides, the CDR3 is TGTGCCAGCAGAAATCTAGCGGGAGCCGCTAATGAGCAGTTCTTC. It codes for CASRNLAGAANEQFF.